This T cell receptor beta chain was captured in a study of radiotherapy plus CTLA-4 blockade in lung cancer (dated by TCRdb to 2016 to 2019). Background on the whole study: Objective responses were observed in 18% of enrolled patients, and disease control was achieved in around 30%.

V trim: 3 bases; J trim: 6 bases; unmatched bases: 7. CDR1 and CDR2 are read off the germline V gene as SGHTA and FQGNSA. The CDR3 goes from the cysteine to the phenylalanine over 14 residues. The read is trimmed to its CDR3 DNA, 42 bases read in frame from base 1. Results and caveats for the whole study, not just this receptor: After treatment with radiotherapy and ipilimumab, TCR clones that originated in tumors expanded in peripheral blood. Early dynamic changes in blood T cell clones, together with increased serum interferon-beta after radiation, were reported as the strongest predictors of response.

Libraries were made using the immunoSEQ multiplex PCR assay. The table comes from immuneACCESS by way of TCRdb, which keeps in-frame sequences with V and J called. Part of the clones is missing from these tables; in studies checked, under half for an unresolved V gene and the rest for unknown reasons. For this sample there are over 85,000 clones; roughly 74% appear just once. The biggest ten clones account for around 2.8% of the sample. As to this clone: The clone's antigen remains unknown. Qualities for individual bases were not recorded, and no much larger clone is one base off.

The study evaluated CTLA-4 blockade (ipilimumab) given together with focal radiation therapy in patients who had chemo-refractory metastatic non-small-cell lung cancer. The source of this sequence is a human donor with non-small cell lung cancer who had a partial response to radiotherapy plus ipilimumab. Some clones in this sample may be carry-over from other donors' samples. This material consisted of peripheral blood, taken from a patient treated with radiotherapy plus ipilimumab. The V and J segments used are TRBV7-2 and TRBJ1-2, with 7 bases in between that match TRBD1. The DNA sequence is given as TGTGCCAGCAGCTTCAGCAGGGGGGCGGATGGCTACACCTTC. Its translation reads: CASSFSRGADGYTF. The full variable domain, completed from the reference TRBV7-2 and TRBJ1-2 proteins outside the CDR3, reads GAGVSQSPSNKVTEKGKDVELRCDPISGHTALYWYRQSLGQGLEFLIYFQGNSAPDKSGLPSDRFSAERTGGSVSTLTIQRTQQEDSAVYLCASSFSRGADGYTFGSGTRLTVV.